This entry describes one TCR beta chain. Its specificity is not known. Profiled with immunoSEQ multiplex PCR; TCRdb holds only in-frame clones, not every one. The sample yields 56,000 or so clones, approximately 80% seen once. CDR3 length: 18 amino acids. Germline-derived CDR1 and CDR2 are SGHNT and YYREEE (reference sequence). Trimming stripped 0 bases from V and 2 bases from J, with 15 bases between. The record originates from a study of OX40 agonist ivuxolimab in advanced cancers. The overall study: Patient treatment consisted of intravenous ivuxolimab administration every 2 weeks at 0.01 to 10 mg/kg.

People who had autoimmune disease history or systemic immunosuppression were excluded. Study findings and constraints: Average numbers of expanded clones were greater in CD8+ T cells than in CD4+. Clonal expansion among partial responders at 0.1-3.0 mg/kg ranked near the lowest.

The source material was CD4+ or CD8+ T cells sorted from blood, sampled in a trial of the OX40 agonist ivuxolimab. The source is an adult with an advanced solid tumor such as melanoma, head and neck, liver or kidney cancer. The chain uses TRBV5-4 and TRBJ2-6, with D maybe TRBD2 (5 bases). The CDR3 coding sequence is TGTGCCAGCAGCTTGGCCGGGGTAAGGTCCCCTGGGGCCAACGTCCTGACTTTC. Translation: CASSLAGVRSPGANVLTF.